The rows below give T cell receptor beta chains drawn from one sample of a study of Ad26.COV2.S vaccination and SARS-CoV-2 variants. The assay was immunoSEQ multiplex PCR, and TCRdb's table has in-frame clones only and misses some. The data hold 300,000 to 400,000 clones, with 90% observed a single time. The sample in question was peripheral blood, obtained in a trial of Ad26.COV2.S vaccine versus placebo. The receptors shown here come from a person between 18 and 59 years old who received the Ad26.COV2.S COVID-19 vaccine or a placebo. Both conserved end residues are part of each CDR3. Fields, in order: clone size, D gene, J gene, V gene, CDR3 protein, CDR3 DNA. The D gene is left open where the match is weak. Clone size is not always given. Where it is, it says once, few, many or a class for expanded clones.

NA	TRBD1	TRBJ2-2	TRBV19	CASRTGQVPDTGELFF	TGTGCCAGTAGGACGGGACAGGTCCCTGACACCGGGGAGCTGTTTTTT
few	NA	TRBJ1-5	TRBV5-4	CASSFQGQPQHF	TGTGCCAGCAGCTTCCAGGGCCAGCCCCAGCATTTT
NA	TRBD1	TRBJ1-2	TRBV30	CAWNFPGQDGYTF	TGTGCCTGGAACTTTCCGGGACAGGATGGCTACACCTTC
NA	NA	TRBJ2-1	TRBV7-9	CASSSGLRDEFF	TGTGCCAGCAGCTCGGGACTCCGAGATGAGTTCTTC
NA	TRBD1	TRBJ1-5	TRBV28	CASSSPGQGGNQPQHF	TGTGCCAGCAGTTCCCCGGGACAGGGGGGCAATCAGCCCCAGCATTTT
NA	TRBD1	TRBJ1-1	TRBV3-1/TRBV3-2	CASSHAGGLNTEAFF	TGTGCCAGCAGCCACGCAGGGGGCCTGAACACTGAAGCTTTCTTT
NA	NA	TRBJ1-3	TRBV27	CASSLSPLAGNTIYF	TGTGCCAGCAGTTTATCTCCTCTCGCGGGGAACACCATATATTTT
few	NA	TRBJ1-1	TRBV10-2	CASSEGRHDEAFF	TGCGCCAGCAGTGAGGGTAGGCACGACGAAGCTTTCTTT
NA	TRBD2	TRBJ2-1	TRBV5-6	CASSYVLAGAHEQFF	TGTGCCAGCAGCTACGTACTAGCGGGAGCGCATGAGCAGTTCTTC
medium-sized	NA	TRBJ1-2	TRBV4-3	CASSQVLGSGYTF	TGCGCCAGCAGCCAAGTTTTGGGTTCTGGCTACACCTTC
NA	NA	TRBJ1-1	TRBV4-1	CASSQGSEAFF	TGCGCCAGCAGCCAGGGCTCTGAAGCTTTCTTT
NA	NA	TRBJ1-1	TRBV6-5	CASSYSRLNTEAFF	TGTGCCAGCAGTTACTCGAGACTTAACACTGAAGCTTTCTTT
NA	NA	TRBJ2-3	TRBV5-5	CASSLVKGADTQYF	TGTGCCAGCAGCTTGGTGAAAGGGGCAGATACGCAGTATTTT
NA	TRBD1	TRBJ2-5	TRBV7-9	CASSFAGQGVRETQYF	TGTGCCAGCAGCTTTGCGGGACAGGGGGTTCGAGAGACCCAGTACTTC
NA	NA	TRBJ1-5	TRBV2	CASTDGGYGQPQHF	TGTGCCAGCACCGACGGGGGGTACGGTCAGCCCCAGCATTTT
few	TRBD1	TRBJ1-3	TRBV6-1	CASSGRDRGTTTPGNTIYF	TGTGCCAGCAGTGGCCGGGACAGGGGGACAACAACCCCTGGAAACACCATATATTTT